This T cell receptor beta chain was documented in a study of blood T cell repertoires in COVID-19. The CDR3 sequence is 14 residues long. The germline V gene encodes CDR1 MDHEN and CDR2 SYDVKM. V lost 9 bases and J lost 7; bases outside the gene matches: 10. Assay: immunoSEQ multiplex PCR; the TCRdb copy retains only in-frame clones and omits some. The sample carries roughly 300,000 clones, approximately 89% recorded once. The specimen sequenced was peripheral blood. The chain employs TRBV28 and TRBJ2-1, with TRBD1 matching over 9 bases. This receptor was obtained from a woman aged 50 to 65 who had recovered from COVID-19. The CDR3 reads CASLRDRVFNEQFF. The CDR3 coding sequence is TGTGCCAGTTTACGGGACAGGGTCTTTAATGAGCAGTTCTTC.